This paragraph covers one TCR beta chain sequence. Its antigen specificity is not known. No base quality values were provided; no much bigger clone lies one nucleotide off. CDR1 is given as SGHRS and CDR2 as YFSETQ, both from the germline V gene. Reading from cysteine to phenylalanine, the CDR3 counts 14 amino acids. Only the CDR3 DNA is retained, 42 bases long and in frame from the first base. Trimming at the junction amounts to 2 bases on V and 6 bases on J, and the germline ends lie 12 bases apart. TCR CDR3 regions were amplified from genomic DNA by multiplex PCR using the deep immunoSEQ assay. Extracted genomic DNA from each cell subset was spread evenly across all wells of several immunoSEQ 96-well plates, with each plate serving as a replicate. For sorted subsets, 200 to 250 ng genomic DNA, equal to tens of thousands of T cell genomes, was loaded into each replicate PCR. The purified libraries were quantified using a Qubit 3.0 fluorometer, sized with a Bioanalyzer 2100, and then quantified again using the KAPA Library Quantification kit. A separate single-read 150-cycle Illumina NextSeq 550 flow cell was used to sequence each immunoSEQ 96-well plate. As for the authors' bioinformatics: The immunoSEQ output contained only junctional sequences without quality scores, so filtering could not match that applied to full-length reads. To assign V/J genes and CDR3, sequences were annotated against IMGT germline references using PyIR, a Python wrapper for IgBLAST v1.9. Reads were removed for weak V/J assignments (E-value above 1e-6), missing CDR3, stop codons, out-of-frame junctions, or ambiguous translated residues. V3J clonotypes were defined by identical inferred V gene, J gene, and CDR3 amino acid sequence. Percentage overlap between repertoires was calculated by dividing the number of shared unique clonotypes by the size of the smaller repertoire. RTK rarefaction, the Chao1 estimator, and Recon v2.1 estimates of unobserved clonotypes were used to assess repertoire richness. Generation probabilities were computed with OLGA for all TCRbeta clonotypes obtained by the gDNA method from several donors. The table comes from immuneACCESS by way of TCRdb, which keeps in-frame sequences with V and J called. Part of the clones is missing from these tables; in studies checked, under half for an unresolved V gene and the rest for unknown reasons. The D gene and trimming were derived from the DNA, and the V and J assignments and clone size from that table. The sample table lists some 2,500,000 clones, less than 95% of them with a count of one. More than 0.35% of the sample rests with the top ten.

This specimen belongs to a study of shared clonotypes between healthy human individuals (dated by TCRdb to about 2020). Regarding the complete study: The cohort comprised a couple of women and a few men aged 18 to 49 years. Blood TCR repertoires of about five healthy adults were deeply sequenced to estimate repertoire size and the extent of clonotype sharing between individuals. Per donor, leukapheresis produced somewhere between about 0.94 and 9 billion PBMCs. To increase sequencing depth and limit assay-specific biases, different laboratories used diverse techniques to prepare libraries and sequence TCR repertoires. For each donor, CD4 naive and CD4 memory were each run on three plates, CD8 naive on two plates, and CD8 memory on one plate. Results the study describes overall, beyond this receptor: Higher generation probabilities were observed for clonotypes shared by all four sorted-subset donors than for non-shared clonotypes. Sampling was restricted to blood, and TCR repertoires in tissues likely differ from the TCR repertoires found in blood. Rarefaction of sorted-subset datasets indicated incomplete sequencing despite the large sequencing depth. Pairwise subsampling led to the expectation that sequencing depth would affect the degree of clonotype sharing among donors. Sharing across four donors was observed for about 5% of naive CD4, over 3% of naive CD8, about 2.5% of memory CD4, and about 0.4% of memory CD8 clonotypes. Naive subsets generally had larger estimated clonotype richness than memory subsets did. The genetic and exposure-history diversity represented was limited by the small number of donors.

Donors were healthy HIV-negative adults with no recently reported acute infections or vaccinations. Every donor was a Caucasian adult residing in Nashville, Tennessee, USA. Magnetic negative selection was used to enrich CD4+ T cells, after which naive cells were positively selected on CD45RA and the negative fraction became the memory subset. Blood was collected by leukapheresis, and PBMCs were isolated by Ficoll-Histopaque density gradient centrifugation and then cryopreserved in liquid nitrogen vapor phase. Analytical flow cytometry was used to check the purity and quantity of each magnetically sorted T cell population. From each sorted fraction, genomic DNA was isolated and quantified by UV absorbance on a Nanodrop 2000c.

The TCR was taken from a man younger than 35 in good health. Some clones in this sample may be carry-over from other donors' samples. In this chain, TRBV5-1 is recombined with TRBJ1-5; TRBD1 is a possible D gene, resting on 5 matching bases. Sequencing input: naive CD4+ T cells from PBMCs. This specimen's cell subset or site label, per the study, means: CD45RA+ positively selected. The nucleotides read TGCGCCAGCAGCTTTGGAGGGGACTCTCAGCCCCAGCATTTT. Its protein product is CASSFGGDSQPQHF.